The 19 T cell receptor beta chains in this list originate from one sample, sequenced in a study of T cells in localized non-small cell lung cancer. Libraries were prepared by immunoSEQ multiplex PCR; TCRdb keeps only in-frame clonotypes and omits some of them. The repertoire holds some 64,000 clones, with roughly 80% as singletons. Sequenced here: PBMCs, sampled before any cancer treatment. The receptor source for this set is a man between 40 and 70 years old with stage II lung adenocarcinoma.

The V call is TRBV19, the J call TRBJ1-1; TRBD1 matches at 7 bases. Trimming cost V 6 bases and J 6 bases; bases outside gene matches: 10. Germline assignment: CDR1 LNHDA and CDR2 SQIVND (reference sequence). This CDR3 contains 14 residues. This CDR3 reads CASSRDSLKPEAFF. In nucleotides, the CDR3 is TGTGCCAGTAGCCGGGACAGCCTAAAACCTGAAGCTTTCTTT.

This clone showed up just a few times. The chain recombines TRBV6-1 with TRBJ1-3, with 9 bases matching TRBD1. The CDR3 totals 15 residues. The ends lost 2 bases at V and 2 bases at J; junction bases unmatched: 1. The germline gives CDR1 MNHNS, CDR2 SASEGT. The CDR3 DNA reads TGTGCCAGCAGTGAAAGACAGGGGGCTGGAAACACCATATATTTT. This encodes CASSERQGAGNTIYF.

This chain uses TRBV30 with TRBJ1-6; no clear D. The CDR3 covers 14 residues. Germline loops: CDR1 GTSNPN, CDR2 SVGIG (reference sequence). V shed 2 bases and J shed 7 bases, with 12 bases lying between them. The CDR3 is CAWSNSLRNSPLHF. The CDR3 DNA reads TGTGCCTGGAGTAATAGTCTACGCAATTCACCCCTCCACTTT.

The V call is TRBV6-1, the J call TRBJ2-3; tentatively, D is TRBD2 (6 bases). The CDR3 covers 18 residues. V gave up 1 base and J gave up 4 bases, with 21 bases separating them. In germline, CDR1 is MNHNS, CDR2 SASEGT. The CDR3 coding sequence is TGTGCCAGCAGTGAAGGGGGTGCAACGGGAGTTGGTTCAGATACGCAGTATTTT. It codes for CASSEGGATGVGSDTQYF.

This sequence joins TRBV5-1 and TRBJ2-7; TRBD2 is a possible D gene (6 bases). This CDR3 spans 14 amino acids. Germline-derived CDR1 and CDR2 are SGHRS and YFSETQ. The V end lost 0 bases, the J end lost 4 bases, and 11 bases lay between the germline ends. The CDR3 loop reads CASSLGGVMYEQYF. The CDR3 region has the DNA TGCGCCAGCAGCTTGGGCGGGGTTATGTACGAGCAGTACTTC.

This clone was seen only a few times. V and J are TRBV28 and TRBJ2-1; D gene unclear. This CDR3 has 12 residues. V was trimmed by 4 bases and J by 8 bases, leaving 9 bases between them. Germline assignment: CDR1 MDHEN and CDR2 SYDVKM. The CDR3 protein is CASSYESHEQFF. For the CDR3, the DNA is TGTGCCAGCAGTTATGAGAGTCATGAGCAGTTCTTC.

The chain uses TRBV9 and TRBJ1-1; 7 bases line up with TRBD1. The CDR3 contains 13 residues. Germline V gene lookup returns CDR1 SGDLS and CDR2 YYNGEE. V gave up 5 bases and J gave up 2 bases; unmatched junction bases: 3. CDR3 sequence: CASSGDSNTEAFF. The CDR3 DNA reads as TGTGCCAGCAGTGGGGACAGCAACACTGAAGCTTTCTTT.

The chain carries TRBV7-9 and TRBJ2-3, with 7 bases fitting TRBD1. CDR1 and CDR2 from the germline V gene are SEHNR and FQNEAQ (reference sequence). The CDR3 has 15 residues. V shed 4 bases, J shed 1 base, and the junction held 5 bases outside the gene matches. The CDR3 DNA sequence: TGTGCCAGCAGCTATGGACAGGCAGGCACAGATACGCAGTATTTT. This codes for CASSYGQAGTDTQYF.

V gene TRBV27 combines with J gene TRBJ1-1; D is uncertain. Germline CDR1 is MNHEY and CDR2 is SMNVEV (reference sequence). The V end lost 2 bases, the J end lost 3 bases, and 10 bases lay between the germline ends. This CDR3 is 14 amino acids long. This CDR3 is CASSLDSGYTEAFF. In nucleotides, the CDR3 is TGTGCCAGCAGTTTAGATTCGGGGTACACTGAAGCTTTCTTT.

The chain joins TRBV7-2 to TRBJ2-1; D is unclear. The CDR3 runs to 14 residues. Trimming left V 1 base short and J 6 bases short, with 10 bases between. Germline CDR1 is SGHTA and CDR2 is FQGNSA. This CDR3 is CASSLEPTRNEQFF. The CDR3, as DNA: TGTGCCAGCAGCTTAGAGCCTACCCGCAATGAGCAGTTCTTC.

CDR3 sequence: CASSGGARSRAFF. The DNA of the CDR3 is TGTGCCAGCAGTGGAGGGGCCCGATCTCGGGCTTTCTTT. The rearrangement links TRBV25-1 to TRBJ1-1; D is perhaps TRBD1 (5 bases). V lost 4 bases to trimming and J lost 11 bases, with 17 bases between them. This CDR3 region has 13 residues. Germline values: CDR1 MGHDK, CDR2 SYGVNS.

This chain joins TRBV13 and TRBJ1-1; 7 bases align to TRBD1. This CDR3 contains 14 residues. With 5 bases clipped from V and 7 bases from J, the junction kept 10 bases outside the gene matches. The germline gives CDR1 PRHDT, CDR2 FYEKMQ (reference sequence). In DNA form, the CDR3 reads TGTGCCAGCAGCCAGGACAGGCCGGTAATTGAAGCTTTCTTT. As protein: CASSQDRPVIEAFF.

The V call is TRBV7-3, the J call TRBJ1-1, with 9 bases that match TRBD1. J lost 1 base, V lost 5 bases, and 2 bases had no gene match. Germline V gene sequence: CDR1 SGHTA, CDR2 FQGTGA. The CDR3 contains 14 residues. The CDR3 is CASSDRGANTEAFF. CDR3 nucleotides: TGTGCCAGCAGCGACAGGGGGGCGAACACTGAAGCTTTCTTT. Variable domain in full (rest from reference TRBV7-3 and TRBJ1-1): GAGVSQTPSNKVTEKGKYVELRCDPISGHTALYWYRQSLGQGPEFLIYFQGTGAADDSGLPNDRFFAVRPEGSVSTLKIQRTERGDSAVYLCASSDRGANTEAFFGQGTRLTVV.

This chain joins TRBV5-4 and TRBJ2-1; 11 bases fit TRBD2. J gave up 7 bases and V 3 bases, and 6 bases lay outside the gene matches. CDR3 length equals 15 residues. The germline V gene encodes CDR1 SGHNT and CDR2 YYREEE (reference sequence). The CDR3 here is CASSSTSGRQNEQFF. The DNA of the CDR3 is TGTGCCAGCAGCTCCACTAGCGGGAGACAGAATGAGCAGTTCTTC.

The chain carries TRBV2 and TRBJ2-7, with D perhaps matching TRBD1 (6 bases). V shed 7 bases and J shed 4 bases, with 20 bases lying between them. Germline V gene sequence: CDR1 SNHLY, CDR2 FYNNEI. The CDR3 has 15 residues. The CDR3 DNA follows: TGTGCCAGCACACCCTCCGGGACAAGGATTTACGAGCAGTACTTC. This gives the protein CASTPSGTRIYEQYF.

The chain joins TRBV10-1 to TRBJ2-5, with 10 bases matching TRBD2. The CDR3 runs to 14 residues. Per the germline V gene, CDR1 is WNHNN and CDR2 is SYGVQD (reference sequence). V was pared by 8 bases and J by 5 bases, with 8 bases of the junction left unmatched. The CDR3 sequence is CASFLAGGGETQYF. The CDR3 DNA sequence: TGCGCCAGCTTCTTAGCGGGAGGCGGGGAGACCCAGTACTTC.

The rearrangement links TRBV29-1 to TRBJ1-1; D possibly corresponds to TRBD1 (5 bases). CDR1 is SQVTM and CDR2 is ANQGSEA in the germline V gene. This CDR3 is built from 13 residues. V shed 1 base and J shed 4 bases, with 10 bases lying between them. CDR3 protein: CSVEARVSTEAFF. CDR3 nucleotides: TGCAGCGTTGAAGCCAGGGTTAGCACTGAAGCTTTCTTT. The complete variable domain, with remaining parts taken from reference TRBV29-1 and TRBJ1-1, reads SAVISQKPSRDICQRGTSLTIQCQVDSQVTMMFWYRQQPGQSLTLIATANQGSEATYESGFVIDKFPISRPNLTFSTLTVSNMSPEDSSIYLCSVEARVSTEAFFGQGTRLTVV.

The rearrangement uses TRBV7-3 and TRBJ2-3, with TRBD1 identical over 9 bases. The CDR3 is 16 residues long. Germline V gene lookup returns CDR1 SGHTA and CDR2 FQGTGA. The V segment lost 4 bases and the J segment 5 bases; nucleotides outside the gene matches: 10. CDR3 sequence reads: CASSSGTGSEEDTQYF. CDR3 nucleotides: TGTGCCAGCAGCTCCGGGACAGGGTCTGAGGAAGATACGCAGTATTTT.

V usage is TRBV29-1 and J usage is TRBJ1-1; tentative D call: TRBD1 (6 bases). With 4 bases removed from V and 2 bases from J, the gap between germline ends came to 20 bases. This CDR3 is built from 16 residues. CDR1 is SQVTM, CDR2 ANQGSEA, per germline. CDR3 in DNA: TGCAGCGTTGTCTTTCCCCGGGGGGGCCGAAACACTGAAGCTTTCTTT. This sequence encodes CSVVFPRGGRNTEAFF.